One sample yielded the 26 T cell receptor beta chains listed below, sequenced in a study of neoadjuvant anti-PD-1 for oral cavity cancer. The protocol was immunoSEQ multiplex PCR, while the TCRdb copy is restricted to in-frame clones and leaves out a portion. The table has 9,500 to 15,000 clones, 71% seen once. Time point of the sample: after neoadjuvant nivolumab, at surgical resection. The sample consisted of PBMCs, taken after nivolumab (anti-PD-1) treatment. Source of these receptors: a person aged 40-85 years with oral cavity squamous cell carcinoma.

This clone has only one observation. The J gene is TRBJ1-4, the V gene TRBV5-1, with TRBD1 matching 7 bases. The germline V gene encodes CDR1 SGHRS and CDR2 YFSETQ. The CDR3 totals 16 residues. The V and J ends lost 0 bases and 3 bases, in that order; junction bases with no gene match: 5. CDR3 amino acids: CASSLGYRGPNEKLFF. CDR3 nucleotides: TGCGCCAGCAGCTTGGGGTACAGGGGACCTAATGAAAAACTGTTTTTT.

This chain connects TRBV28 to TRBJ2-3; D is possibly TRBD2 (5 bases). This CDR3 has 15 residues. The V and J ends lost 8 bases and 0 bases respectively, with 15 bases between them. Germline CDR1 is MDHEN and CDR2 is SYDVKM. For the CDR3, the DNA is TGTGCCAGCCTCGGACTTCCCGCTAGCACAGATACGCAGTATTTT. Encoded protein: CASLGLPASTDTQYF. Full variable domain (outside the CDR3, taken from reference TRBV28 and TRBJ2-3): DVKVTQSSRYLVKRTGEKVFLECVQDMDHENMFWYRQDPGLGLRLIYFSYDVKMKEKGDIPEGYSVSREKKERFSLILESASTNQTSMYLCASLGLPASTDTQYFGPGTRLTVL.

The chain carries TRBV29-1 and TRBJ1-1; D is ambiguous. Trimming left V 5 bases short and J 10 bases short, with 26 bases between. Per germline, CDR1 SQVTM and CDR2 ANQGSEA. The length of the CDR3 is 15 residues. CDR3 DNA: TGCAGCGTTTCGTCGCGGCCGGCCCTCCCCGGCGGAGCTTTCTTT. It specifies CSVSSRPALPGGAFF.

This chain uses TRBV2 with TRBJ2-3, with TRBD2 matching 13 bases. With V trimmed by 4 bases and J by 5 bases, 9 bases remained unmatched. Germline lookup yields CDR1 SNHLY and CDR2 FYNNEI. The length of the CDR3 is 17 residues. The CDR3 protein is CASSATSGGPPRDTQYF. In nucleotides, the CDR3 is TGTGCCAGCAGTGCGACTAGCGGGGGGCCCCCCCGAGATACGCAGTATTTT. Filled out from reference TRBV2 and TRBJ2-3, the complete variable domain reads EPEVTQTPSHQVTQMGQEVILRCVPISNHLYFYWYRQILGQKVEFLVSFYNNEISEKSEIFDDQFSVERPDGSNFTLKIRSTKLEDSAMYFCASSATSGGPPRDTQYFGPGTRLTVL.

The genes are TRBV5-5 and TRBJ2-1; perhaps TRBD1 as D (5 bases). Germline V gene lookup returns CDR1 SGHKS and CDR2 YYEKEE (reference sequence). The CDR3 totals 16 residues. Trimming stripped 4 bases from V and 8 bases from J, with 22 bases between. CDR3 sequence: CASSPMNRLDRDEQFF. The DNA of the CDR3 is TGTGCCAGCAGCCCGATGAACAGGTTGGACCGCGATGAGCAGTTCTTC.

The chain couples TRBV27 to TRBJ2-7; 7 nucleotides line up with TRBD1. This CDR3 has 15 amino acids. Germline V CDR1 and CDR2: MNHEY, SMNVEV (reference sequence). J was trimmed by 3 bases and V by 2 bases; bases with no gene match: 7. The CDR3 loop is CASSLNRDSHYEQYF. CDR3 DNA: TGTGCCAGCAGTTTAAACCGGGACAGCCACTACGAGCAGTACTTC.

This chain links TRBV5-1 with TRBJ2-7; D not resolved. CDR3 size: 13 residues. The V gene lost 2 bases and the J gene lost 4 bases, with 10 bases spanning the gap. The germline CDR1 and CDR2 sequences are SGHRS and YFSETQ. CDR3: CASSFNPIYEQYF. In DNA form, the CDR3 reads TGCGCCAGCAGCTTTAACCCCATTTACGAGCAGTACTTC. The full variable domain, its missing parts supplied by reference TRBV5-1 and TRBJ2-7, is KAGVTQTPRYLIKTRGQQVTLSCSPISGHRSVSWYQQTPGQGLQFLFEYFSETQRNKGNFPGRFSGRQFSNSRSEMNVSTLELGDSALYLCASSFNPIYEQYFGPGTRLTVT.

The CDR3 DNA reads TGTGCAAGTCGCTTAGAACAGGGCTTTGGAATTTTTACTAGCAATCAGCCCCAGCATTTT. Translated, it gives CASRLEQGFGIFTSNQPQHF. The chain combines TRBV12-2 with TRBJ1-5; the D call TRBD1 from the table was never checked on the DNA. TRBV12-2 constitutes a pseudogene. This CDR3 comprises 20 residues.

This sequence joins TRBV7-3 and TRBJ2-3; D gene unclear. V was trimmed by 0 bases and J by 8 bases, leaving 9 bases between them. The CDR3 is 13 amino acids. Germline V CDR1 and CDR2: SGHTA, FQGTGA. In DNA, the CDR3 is TGTGCCAGCAGCTTAACCCCCCAGACTACGCAGTATTTT. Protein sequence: CASSLTPQTTQYF.

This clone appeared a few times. The CDR3 is CASSPGTGFYNEQFF. CDR3 in DNA: TGTGCCAGCAGCCCCGGGACAGGGTTTTACAATGAGCAGTTCTTC. This chain connects TRBV5-8 to TRBJ2-1; 9 bases line up with TRBD1. V dropped 4 bases and J dropped 4; count of bases not matched to a gene: 6. The CDR3 loop spans 15 amino acids. CDR1 and CDR2 (germline): SGHTS, YDEGEE.

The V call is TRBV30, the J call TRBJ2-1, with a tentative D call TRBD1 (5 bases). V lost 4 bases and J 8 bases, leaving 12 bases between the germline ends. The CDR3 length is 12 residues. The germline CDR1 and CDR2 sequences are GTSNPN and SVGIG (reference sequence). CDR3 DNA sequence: TGTGCCTGGACGGACACTTTGGATGAGCAGTTCTTC. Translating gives CAWTDTLDEQFF.

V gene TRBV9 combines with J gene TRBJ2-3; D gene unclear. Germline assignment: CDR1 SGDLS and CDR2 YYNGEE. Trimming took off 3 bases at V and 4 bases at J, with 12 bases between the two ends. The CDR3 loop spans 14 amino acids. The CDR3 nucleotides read TGTGCCAGCAGCGCCCCGGGCGGTTCAGATACGCAGTATTTT. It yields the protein CASSAPGGSDTQYF.

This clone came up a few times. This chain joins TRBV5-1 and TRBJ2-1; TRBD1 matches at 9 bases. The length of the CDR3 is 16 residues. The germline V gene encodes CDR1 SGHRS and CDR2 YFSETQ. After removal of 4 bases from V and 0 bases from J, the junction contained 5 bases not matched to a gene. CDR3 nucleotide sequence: TGCGCCAGCAGCGAGGGACAGGGATCCTCCTACAATGAGCAGTTCTTC. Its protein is CASSEGQGSSYNEQFF.

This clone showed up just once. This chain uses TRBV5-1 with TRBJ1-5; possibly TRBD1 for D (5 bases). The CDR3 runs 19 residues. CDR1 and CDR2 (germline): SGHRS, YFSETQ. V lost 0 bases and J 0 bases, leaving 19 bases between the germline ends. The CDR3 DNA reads TGCGCCAGCAGCTTGGCCCCCGCAGGGTCGACGGATAGCAATCAGCCCCAGCATTTT. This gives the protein CASSLAPAGSTDSNQPQHF.

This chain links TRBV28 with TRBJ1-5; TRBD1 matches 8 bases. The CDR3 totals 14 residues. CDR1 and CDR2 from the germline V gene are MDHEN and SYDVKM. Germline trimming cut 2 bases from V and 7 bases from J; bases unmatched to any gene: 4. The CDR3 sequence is CASSLGQGGQPQHF. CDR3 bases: TGTGCCAGCAGTTTAGGACAGGGCGGACAGCCCCAGCATTTT.

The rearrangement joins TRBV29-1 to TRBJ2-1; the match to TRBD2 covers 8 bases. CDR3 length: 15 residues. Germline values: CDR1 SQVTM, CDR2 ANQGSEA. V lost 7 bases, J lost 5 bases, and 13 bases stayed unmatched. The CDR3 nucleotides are TGCAGCGCCCCCCGGGGGGGGCCGAGGAACAATGAGCAGTTCTTC. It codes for CSAPRGGPRNNEQFF.

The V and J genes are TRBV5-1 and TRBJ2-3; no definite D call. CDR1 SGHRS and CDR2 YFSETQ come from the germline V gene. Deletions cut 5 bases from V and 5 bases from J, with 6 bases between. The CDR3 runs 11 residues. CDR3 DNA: TGCGCCAGCAGATACTTAGATACGCAGTATTTT. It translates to CASRYLDTQYF.

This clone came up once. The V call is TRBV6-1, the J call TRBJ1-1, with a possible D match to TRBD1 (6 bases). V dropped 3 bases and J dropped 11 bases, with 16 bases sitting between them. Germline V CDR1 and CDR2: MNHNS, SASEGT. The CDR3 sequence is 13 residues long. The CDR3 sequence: CASSDGEGGEAFF. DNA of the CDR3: TGTGCCAGCAGTGATGGGGAGGGGGGTGAGGCTTTCTTT.

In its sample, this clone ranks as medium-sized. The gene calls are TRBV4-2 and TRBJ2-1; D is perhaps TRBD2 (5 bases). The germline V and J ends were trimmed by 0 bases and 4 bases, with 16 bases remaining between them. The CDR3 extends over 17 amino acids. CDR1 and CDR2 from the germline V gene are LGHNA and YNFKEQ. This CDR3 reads CASSQDLLAFIYNEQFF. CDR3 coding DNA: TGTGCCAGCAGCCAAGATTTGCTAGCCTTCATTTACAATGAGCAGTTCTTC.

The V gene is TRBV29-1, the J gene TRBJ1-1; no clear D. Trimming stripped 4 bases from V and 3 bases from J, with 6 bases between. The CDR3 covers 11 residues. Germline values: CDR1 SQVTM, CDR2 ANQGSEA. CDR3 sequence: CSVAGYTEAFF. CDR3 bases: TGCAGCGTTGCGGGGTACACTGAAGCTTTCTTT.

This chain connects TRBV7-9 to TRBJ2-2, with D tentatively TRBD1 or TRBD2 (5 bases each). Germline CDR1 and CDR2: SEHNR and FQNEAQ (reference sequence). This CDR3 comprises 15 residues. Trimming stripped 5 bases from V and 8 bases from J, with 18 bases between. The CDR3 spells CASSDPGRQRGELFF. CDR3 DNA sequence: TGTGCCAGCAGCGATCCGGGACGGCAAAGAGGGGAGCTGTTTTTT.

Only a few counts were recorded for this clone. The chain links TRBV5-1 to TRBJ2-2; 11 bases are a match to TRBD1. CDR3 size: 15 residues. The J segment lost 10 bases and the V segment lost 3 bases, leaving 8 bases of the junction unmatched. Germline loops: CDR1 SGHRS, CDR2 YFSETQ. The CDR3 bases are TGCGCCAGCAGCTCCGGGACAGGGGGAATCGTGGAGCTGTTTTTT. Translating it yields CASSSGTGGIVELFF.

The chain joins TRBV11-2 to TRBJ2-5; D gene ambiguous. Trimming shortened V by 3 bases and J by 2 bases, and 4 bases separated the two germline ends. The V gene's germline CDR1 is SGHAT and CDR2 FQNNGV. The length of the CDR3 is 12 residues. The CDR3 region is CASSFQQETQYF. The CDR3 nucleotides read TGTGCCAGCAGCTTCCAACAAGAGACCCAGTACTTC.

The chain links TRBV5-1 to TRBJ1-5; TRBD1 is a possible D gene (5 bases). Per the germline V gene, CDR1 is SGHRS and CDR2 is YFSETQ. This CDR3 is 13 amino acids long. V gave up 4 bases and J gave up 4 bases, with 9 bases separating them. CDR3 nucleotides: TGCGCCAGCAGCCCCGAGGGGAATCAGCCCCAGCATTTT. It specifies CASSPEGNQPQHF.

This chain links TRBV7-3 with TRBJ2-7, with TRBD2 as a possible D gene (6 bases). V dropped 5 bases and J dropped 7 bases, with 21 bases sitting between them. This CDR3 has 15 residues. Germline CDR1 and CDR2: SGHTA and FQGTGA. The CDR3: CASSPLGGPTSEQYF. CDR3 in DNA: TGTGCCAGCAGCCCCCTGGGGGGACCTACGTCGGAGCAGTACTTC.

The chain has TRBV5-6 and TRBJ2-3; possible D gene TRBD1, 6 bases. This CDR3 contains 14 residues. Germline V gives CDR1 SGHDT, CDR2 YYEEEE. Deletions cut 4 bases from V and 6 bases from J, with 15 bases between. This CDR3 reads CASSAGGAPDTQYF. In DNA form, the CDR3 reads TGTGCCAGCAGCGCTGGGGGCGCGCCGGATACGCAGTATTTT.